Listed below are T cell receptor beta chains from one sample, sequenced in a study of shared T cell receptors in the human thymus. The protocol was immunoSEQ multiplex PCR, while the TCRdb copy is restricted to in-frame clones and leaves out a portion. Of almost 550,000 clones in the sample, approximately 80% are singletons; the top ten hold around 0.013%. These data were also filed under a second study, of human thymus T cells.

What was sequenced was thymocytes. These TCRs come from a boy younger than two with a congenital heart defect. The CDR3 runs from the conserved cysteine through the conserved F or W. D genes are given only for firm matches. Size tells how often a clone was seen (once, few, many) or the class of an expanded clone, and some rows leave it out.

-	TRBV27	TRBD1	TRBJ2-7	TGTGCCAGCAGTGCCCACAGGGGGGCAAATTACGAGCAGTACTTC	CASSAHRGANYEQYF
-	TRBV5-1	-	TRBJ2-5	TGCGCCAGCAGCCCACTAGCCCCGAAAGAGACCCAGTACTTC	CASSPLAPKETQYF
few	TRBV7-4	-	TRBJ2-5	TGTGCCAGCAGCTTGTTCCCGCCCTCCCCCGGGGAGACCCAGTACTTC	CASSLFPPSPGETQYF
-	TRBV25-1	-	TRBJ2-2	TGTGCCAGCAGGGGGAGCACCGGGGAGCTGTTTTTT	CASRGSTGELFF
-	TRBV9	TRBD2	TRBJ2-5	TGTGCCAGCAGCGTAGGTAGACTAGCGGGAGAGACCCAGTACTTC	CASSVGRLAGETQYF
-	TRBV19	TRBD1	TRBJ2-1	TGTGCCAGTAGTTTTCCGGGACAGTCCTACAATGAGCAGTTCTTC	CASSFPGQSYNEQFF
-	TRBV25-1	TRBD1	TRBJ2-7	TGTGCCAGCAGTGAGGGGGCGGGACAGGGGGCCCACGAGCAGTACTTC	CASSEGAGQGAHEQYF
once	TRBV9	-	TRBJ2-7	TGTGCCAGCAGCTGGGGCCCCCACTACGAGCAGTACTTC	CASSWGPHYEQYF
once	TRBV30	TRBD1	TRBJ2-2	TGTGCCTGGAGTTTACGACAGGGTGGTGCCGGGGAGCTGTTTTTT	CAWSLRQGGAGELFF
-	TRBV4-3	TRBD1	TRBJ1-4	TGCGCCAGCAGCCAAGATGGCCCCTTACAGGGGACTAATGAAAAACTGTTTTTT	CASSQDGPLQGTNEKLFF
once	TRBV7-4	TRBD2	TRBJ2-3	TGTGCCAGCAGCTTAATACTAGCGGGGTGGGGAGATACGCAGTATTTT	CASSLILAGWGDTQYF
-	TRBV5-4	TRBD1	TRBJ2-7	TGTGCCAGCAGGCTAAAGACGATGACAGGGGATGGGGACGAGCAGTACTTC	CASRLKTMTGDGDEQYF
-	TRBV27	TRBD2	TRBJ2-5	TGTGCCAGCCGACCTTTTACCGGGACTAGCAAAGAGACCCAGTACTTC	CASRPFTGTSKETQYF
-	TRBV6-5	TRBD1	TRBJ2-7	TGTGCCAGCAGGGTCGAGACAGGGGGCTACGAGCAGTACTTC	CASRVETGGYEQYF
-	TRBV4-2	-	TRBJ2-4	TGTGCCAGCAGCCAAGGTCTTCCCCCGGGTGGCAAAAACATTCAGTACTTC	CASSQGLPPGGKNIQYF
-	TRBV19	-	TRBJ1-5	TGTGCCAGTATGAAAGGGACACCGGGACAGCCCCAGCATTTT	CASMKGTPGQPQHF